Below, one T cell receptor beta chain is given with its context. Its matching antigen is unknown. This sample is part of a study of shared clonotypes between healthy human individuals. Study outcomes and limitations: Shared clonotypes: approximately 5.3% naive CD4, approximately 3.4% naive CD8, about 2.5% memory CD4, over 0.3% memory CD8. An expected dependence of interdonor clonotype sharing on sequencing depth was noted.

Some clones are missing from TCRdb's copy, which holds only in-frame ones; the method was immunoSEQ multiplex PCR. The data contain around 300,000 clones, about nine tenths of them singletons. CD8 memory fractions consisted of CD45RO+ and CCR7-negative CD45RA+ TemRA cells together. Germline assignment: CDR1 SNHLY and CDR2 FYNNEI. This CDR3 is built from 17 residues. V lost 3 bases and J lost 0, with 12 bases in between. The source material was memory CD8+ T cells sorted from blood. Subset: CD45RO+ cells pooled with CCR7-negative TemRA cells. This TCR came from a man in his late teens or twenties in good health. The chain recombines TRBV2 with TRBJ1-6; D ambiguous. This chain's CDR3 is CASSDPRKSSYNSPLHF. CDR3 bases: TGTGCCAGCAGTGACCCCAGGAAGAGCTCCTATAATTCACCCCTCCACTTT.